Below are 21 T cell receptor beta chains sequenced from a single sample in a study of cytomegalovirus exposure and HLA in healthy donors. PCR employed 60 Vbeta and 13 Jbeta primers. Data came from immunoSEQ multiplex PCR; TCRdb stores just in-frame clones and leaves some out. The listing contains about 110,000 clones. Sequencing was carried out using PBMCs. The receptors were sampled from a man between 18 and 29 years old in good health and CMV-seronegative.

The gene calls are TRBV29-1 and TRBJ2-7, with 12 bases aligning to TRBD1. The CDR3 spans 15 residues. Germline V CDR1 and CDR2: SQVTM, ANQGSEA. The V and J ends lost 1 base and 4 bases, in that order; junction bases with no gene match: 5. The CDR3 nucleotides are TGCAGCGTTGAAGTCCGGGACAGGGGGCCTTACGAGCAGTACTTC. Translating it yields CSVEVRDRGPYEQYF.

This chain uses TRBV10-2 with TRBJ2-7; D is unresolved. CDR3 size: 13 residues. Germline CDR1 and CDR2: WSHSY and SAAADI. V was trimmed by 3 bases and J by 1 base, leaving 7 bases between them. The CDR3 loop is CASSDRMSYEQYF. The CDR3 coding sequence is TGCGCCAGCAGTGACAGGATGTCCTACGAGCAGTACTTC.

This chain connects TRBV5-8 to TRBJ2-5; D possibly corresponds to TRBD2 (6 bases). Germline-derived CDR1 and CDR2 are SGHTS and YDEGEE. V lost 6 bases and J 3 bases, leaving 15 bases between the germline ends. There are 14 residues in the CDR3. CDR3 DNA: TGTGCCAGCAAACCGCGGTTAGCGGAAGAGACCCAGTACTTC. Translation: CASKPRLAEETQYF. The full variable domain, with the rest looked up from reference TRBV5-8 and TRBJ2-5, is EAGVTQSPTHLIKTRGQQATLRCSPISGHTSVYWYQQALGLGLQFLLWYDEGEERNRGNFPPRFSGRQFPNYSSELNVNALELEDSALYLCASKPRLAEETQYFGPGTRLLVL.

The chain carries TRBV2 and TRBJ1-4; D is perhaps TRBD1 (5 bases). The CDR3 has 15 residues. CDR1 is SNHLY and CDR2 is FYNNEI in the germline V gene. Trimming cost V 5 bases and J 2 bases, with 12 bases left between them. The CDR3 DNA reads TGTGCCAGCAGTTACCTGGGGCCCACTAATGAAAAACTGTTTTTT. Its translation is CASSYLGPTNEKLFF. The full variable domain, rest sourced from reference TRBV2 and TRBJ1-4, is EPEVTQTPSHQVTQMGQEVILRCVPISNHLYFYWYRQILGQKVEFLVSFYNNEISEKSEIFDDQFSVERPDGSNFTLKIRSTKLEDSAMYFCASSYLGPTNEKLFFGSGTQLSVL.

The V and J genes are TRBV2 and TRBJ1-1; D unresolved. Trimming took off 1 base at V and 10 bases at J, with 10 bases between the two ends. Germline V CDR1 and CDR2: SNHLY, FYNNEI. The CDR3 extends over 12 amino acids. CDR3 loop: CASSEGFLAAFF. The CDR3 nucleotides are TGTGCCAGCAGTGAAGGGTTCTTAGCAGCTTTCTTT.

The rearrangement links TRBV13 to TRBJ2-1, with 9 bases aligning to TRBD2. The CDR3 extends over 19 amino acids. Germline V CDR1 and CDR2: PRHDT, FYEKMQ (reference sequence). Losses at the gene ends were 4 bases for V and 1 base for J; bases not matched to a gene: 14. As DNA, the CDR3 is TGTGCCAGCAGCTCTTCGCAGGTAGCGGGAGAGAGGTCCTACAATGAGCAGTTCTTC. It translates to CASSSSQVAGERSYNEQFF. Combining the CDR3 with reference TRBV13 and TRBJ2-1 gives the whole variable domain AAGVIQSPRHLIKEKRETATLKCYPIPRHDTVYWYQQGPGQDPQFLISFYEKMQSDKGSIPDRFSAQQFSDYHSELNMSSLELGDSALYFCASSSSQVAGERSYNEQFFGPGTRLTVL.

The chain carries TRBV4-1 and TRBJ1-4, with 8 nucleotides matching TRBD1. The junction had 6 bases not matched to a gene; V was cut back by 2 bases and J by 7 bases. CDR3 size: 15 residues. Per the germline V gene, CDR1 is MGHRA and CDR2 is YSYEKL. The CDR3 nucleotides are TGCGCCAGCAGCCAACCCGGGACAGGAAGTGAAAAACTGTTTTTT. Its protein is CASSQPGTGSEKLFF.

This sequence joins TRBV27 and TRBJ2-3; 8 nucleotides align to TRBD2. The CDR3 spans 16 residues. After removal of 3 bases from V and 0 bases from J, the junction contained 5 bases not matched to a gene. Germline lookup yields CDR1 MNHEY and CDR2 SMNVEV (reference sequence). This chain's CDR3 is CASSFGGRSSTDTQYF. CDR3 DNA sequence: TGTGCCAGCAGTTTTGGCGGGAGGTCTAGCACAGATACGCAGTATTTT.

The chain links TRBV27 to TRBJ2-7; TRBD2 matches 9 bases. The CDR3 has 15 residues. V dropped 6 bases and J dropped 0; count of bases not matched to a gene: 6. Looked up from germline, CDR1 is MNHEY and CDR2 is SMNVEV (reference sequence). CDR3 amino acids: CASSRTSAFSYEQYF. The CDR3 nucleotides are TGTGCCAGCAGCCGGACTAGCGCGTTCTCCTACGAGCAGTACTTC.

The chain carries TRBV29-1 and TRBJ2-7; the D gene is possibly TRBD2 (6 bases). Germline-derived CDR1 and CDR2 are SQVTM and ANQGSEA. The CDR3 consists of 12 residues. The ends were cut back, 5 bases at V and 7 bases at J, with 15 bases in the middle. CDR3 DNA sequence: TGCAGCGTTAGGCGTGGGGGAGGAGAGCAGTACTTC. Amino acid sequence: CSVRRGGGEQYF.

The chain recombines TRBV4-1 with TRBJ2-7; 9 bases line up with TRBD1. Germline trimming cut 3 bases from V and 3 bases from J; bases unmatched to any gene: 6. Germline V gives CDR1 MGHRA, CDR2 YSYEKL. This CDR3 is 15 amino acids long. This CDR3 is CASSHGGTGSYEQYF. The CDR3 coding sequence is TGCGCCAGCAGCCACGGTGGGACAGGGAGCTACGAGCAGTACTTC.

V is TRBV5-1 and J is TRBJ2-3; D gene unclear. This CDR3 has 14 amino acids. CDR1 and CDR2 from the germline V gene are SGHRS and YFSETQ. V lost 7 bases and J 1 base, leaving 13 bases between the germline ends. CDR3 in amino acids: CASQHQFRTDTQYF. The CDR3 DNA is TGCGCCAGCCAACATCAATTCCGCACAGATACGCAGTATTTT.

The chain has TRBV6-1 and TRBJ2-1; D not certain. V lost 5 bases, J lost 8 bases, and 13 bases lay in between. Germline CDR1 reads MNHNS; CDR2 reads SASEGT. The CDR3 loop spans 13 amino acids. CDR3 in DNA: TGTGCCAGCAGTTTATCCGAGTCCGATGAGCAGTTCTTC. Translation gives CASSLSESDEQFF.

J is TRBJ1-2 and V is TRBV27, with 10 positions matching TRBD1. Germline V lookup: CDR1 MNHEY, CDR2 SMNVEV (reference sequence). J was trimmed by 6 bases and V by 2 bases; bases with no gene match: 6. There are 15 residues in the CDR3. Written as DNA, the CDR3 is TGTGCCAGCAGTTTAGGGACAGGGGCCCGGAATGGCTACACCTTC. It yields the protein CASSLGTGARNGYTF.

This chain links TRBV30 with TRBJ2-1; possible D gene TRBD2, 5 bases. The ends were cut back, 5 bases at V and 1 base at J, with 15 bases in the middle. Germline CDR1 and CDR2: GTSNPN and SVGIG (reference sequence). The CDR3 is 15 amino acids. The CDR3 DNA follows: TGTGCCTGGGGTCCTAGCCTGCTTTCCTACAATGAGCAGTTCTTC. Its translation: CAWGPSLLSYNEQFF.

CDR3 residues: CASSSVGTGGDGYTF. DNA for the CDR3: TGTGCCAGCAGCTCCGTGGGGACAGGGGGCGATGGCTACACCTTC. This chain connects TRBV27 to TRBJ1-2, with TRBD1 matching over 12 bases. This CDR3 contains 15 residues. V shed 6 bases, J shed 6 bases, and the junction held 8 bases outside the gene matches. Germline V gives CDR1 MNHEY, CDR2 SMNVEV (reference sequence).

The rearrangement uses TRBV5-1 and TRBJ1-2; possibly TRBD1 for D (6 bases). The germline CDR1 and CDR2 sequences are SGHRS and YFSETQ. The V end was cut by 3 bases, the J end by 4 bases, with 10 bases between. The CDR3 contains 13 residues. CDR3 nucleotide sequence: TGCGCCAGCAGCTCGGACAGCTTCTATGGCTACACCTTC. Amino acids: CASSSDSFYGYTF.

This chain links TRBV5-8 with TRBJ1-5; TRBD1 might be the D (5 bases). Trimming took 3 bases from V and 4 from J, leaving 8 bases between them. CDR3 length equals 13 residues. Germline V gives CDR1 SGHTS, CDR2 YDEGEE. The CDR3 loop is CASSWGRNQPQHF. CDR3 coding DNA: TGTGCCAGCAGCTGGGGGAGGAATCAGCCCCAGCATTTT.

V and J are TRBV18 and TRBJ2-7; TRBD1 matches at 10 bases. Germline V gene sequence: CDR1 KGHSH, CDR2 LQKENI. The CDR3 covers 15 residues. Germline trimming cut 0 bases from V and 6 bases from J; bases unmatched to any gene: 5. CDR3: CASSPPGTGVPEQYF. The CDR3 DNA is TGTGCCAGCTCACCACCAGGGACAGGGGTCCCCGAGCAGTACTTC.

This chain connects TRBV25-1 to TRBJ1-1, with a weak D call TRBD1 (5 bases). Trimming removed 3 bases from V and 0 bases from J, with 11 bases in between. CDR3 length: 15 residues. Germline lookup yields CDR1 MGHDK and CDR2 SYGVNS. In DNA form, the CDR3 reads TGTGCCAGCAGTGACATGCGGGGCCTGAACACTGAAGCTTTCTTT. Translating it yields CASSDMRGLNTEAFF.

The chain carries TRBV18 and TRBJ1-5; D gene uncertain. Germline CDR1 is KGHSH and CDR2 is LQKENI. V was clipped by 0 bases and J by 4 bases, with 7 bases between them. The CDR3 is 14 residues long. The CDR3 DNA follows: TGTGCCAGCTCACCACCAGCTCCGAATCAGCCCCAGCATTTT. It encodes CASSPPAPNQPQHF.